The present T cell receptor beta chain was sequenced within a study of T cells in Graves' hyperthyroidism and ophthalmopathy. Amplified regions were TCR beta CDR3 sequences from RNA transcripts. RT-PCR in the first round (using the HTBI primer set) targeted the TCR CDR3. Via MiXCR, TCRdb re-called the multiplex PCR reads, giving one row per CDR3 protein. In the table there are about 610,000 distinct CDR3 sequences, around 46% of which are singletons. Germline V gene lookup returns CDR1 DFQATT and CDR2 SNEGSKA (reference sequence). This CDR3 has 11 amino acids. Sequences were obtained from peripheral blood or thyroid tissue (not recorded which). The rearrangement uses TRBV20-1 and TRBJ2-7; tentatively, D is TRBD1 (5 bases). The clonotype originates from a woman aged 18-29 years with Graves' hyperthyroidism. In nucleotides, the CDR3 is TGCAGCCTGGGGCGGTTCTACGAGCAGTACTTC. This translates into CSLGRFYEQYF.